This TCR beta chain was retrieved from a study of T cell responses to AZD1222 COVID-19 vaccine. Overall study findings and caveats: Repertoire collection took place solely once the T cell response had peaked. Reportedly, nearly half of unique spike TCRs recognized epitopes outside B.1.351/B.1.1.7 mutations. There were vaccine-associated CD4 TCRs across spike, dominant at 160-218 and 743-854. It should be noted that donors were predominantly white British and more often female, and clonal diversity was possibly underestimated.

Worth noting for this clone: Its antigen is not identified.

CDR1 is LGHDT, CDR2 YNNKEL, per germline (reference sequence). This CDR3 is built from 16 residues. Trimming removed 1 base at V and 5 bases at J, with 15 bases between. The protocol was immunoSEQ multiplex PCR, while the TCRdb copy is restricted to in-frame clones and leaves out a portion. The table includes approximately 150,000 clones, about nine tenths detected once. The material was peripheral blood, obtained 28 days after the second AZD1222 dose. This chain connects TRBV3-1 (or the pseudogene TRBV3-2) to TRBJ2-1; possibly TRBD2 for D (6 bases). The receptor was isolated from an adult who received the AZD1222 COVID-19 vaccine. CDR3 amino acids: CASSQVPGVGNNEQFF. CDR3 DNA sequence: TGTGCCAGCAGCCAAGTCCCGGGAGTCGGGAACAATGAGCAGTTCTTC.